Following are 29 T cell receptor beta chains from one sample sequenced in a study of tissue T cells after allogeneic stem cell transplantation. Assay used: immunoSEQ multiplex PCR; TCRdb lists only in-frame clones, some missing. The table has 20,000 to 25,000 clones, around 70% seen once; the top ten hold 7.7%. The sequencing used tissue from the ileum, collected at autopsy. The source is a female donor older than 55 with lung cancer.

The genes are TRBV6-5 and TRBJ1-2; perhaps TRBD1 as D (6 bases). The V gene lost 6 bases and the J gene lost 3 bases, with 11 bases spanning the gap. Germline values: CDR1 MNHEY, CDR2 SVGAGI. The CDR3 is 13 amino acids. CDR3 protein: CASRRQDHYGYTF. CDR3 DNA: TGTGCCAGCAGGAGACAGGACCACTATGGCTACACCTTC.

CDR3 region: CASSLALGADTQYF. The CDR3 bases are TGTGCCAGCAGCTTAGCGCTGGGGGCCGATACGCAGTATTTT. This chain connects TRBV7-9 to TRBJ2-3; D is possibly TRBD1 (6 bases). The CDR3 contains 14 residues. The germline gives CDR1 SEHNR, CDR2 FQNEAQ (reference sequence). The V end was cut by 0 bases, the J end by 6 bases, with 10 bases between.

The rearrangement links TRBV19 to TRBJ1-6; TRBD1 might be the D (6 bases). This CDR3 comprises 14 residues. The V gene lost 5 bases and the J gene lost 9 bases, with 14 bases spanning the gap. Germline lookup yields CDR1 LNHDA and CDR2 SQIVND (reference sequence). CDR3 DNA: TGTGCCAGTAGTCTTCAACAGGGTTTTTCACCCCTCCACTTT. It translates to CASSLQQGFSPLHF.

This clone appeared a few times. J is TRBJ1-5 and V is TRBV29-1; D possibly corresponds to TRBD1 (5 bases). The CDR3 contains 12 residues. CDR1 SQVTM and CDR2 ANQGSEA come from the germline V gene. Trimming left V 4 bases short and J 2 bases short, with 6 bases between. Here the CDR3 DNA reads TGCAGCGTTGCACAGGGCAATCAGCCCCAGCATTTT. It translates to CSVAQGNQPQHF.

The chain is built from TRBV7-8 and TRBJ2-3; possibly TRBD2 for D (6 bases). From germline, CDR1 is SGHVS and CDR2 FQNEAQ. Between the trimmed V and J ends, which lost 6 bases and 5 bases, there was a span of 12 bases. This CDR3 region has 13 residues. The CDR3 region has the DNA TGTGCCAGCAGGGTGGGGGGAGTAGATACGCAGTATTTT. Protein sequence: CASRVGGVDTQYF. Complete variable domain (other parts from reference TRBV7-8 and TRBJ2-3): GAGVSQSPRYKVAKRGQDVALRCDPISGHVSLFWYQQALGQGPEFLTYFQNEAQLDKSGLPSDRFFAERPEGSVSTLKIQRTQQEDSAVYLCASRVGGVDTQYFGPGTRLTVL.

The chain employs TRBV15 and TRBJ2-7; TRBD2 might be the D (6 bases). This CDR3 spans 14 amino acids. V shed 5 bases and J shed 6 bases, with 17 bases lying between them. From germline, CDR1 is LNHNV and CDR2 YYDKDF (reference sequence). The CDR3 coding sequence is TGTGCCACCAGCTCGCCTAGCGATCCGGGCGAGCAGTACTTC. As protein: CATSSPSDPGEQYF.

This clone was recorded a few times. The chain recombines TRBV7-3 with TRBJ2-1; D is undetermined. CDR1 SGHTA and CDR2 FQGTGA come from the germline V gene. The CDR3 covers 13 residues. V lost 0 bases and J 6 bases, leaving 6 bases between the germline ends. CDR3 sequence reads: CASSLTPTNEQFF. Written as DNA, the CDR3 is TGTGCCAGCAGCTTAACGCCAACCAATGAGCAGTTCTTC.

The rearrangement links TRBV9 to TRBJ2-7; D remains ambiguous. The V and J ends lost 4 bases and 0 bases respectively, with 14 bases between them. The germline V gene has CDR1 SGDLS and CDR2 YYNGEE. This CDR3 has 15 residues. The CDR3 reads CASSPTRPDSYEQYF. DNA of the CDR3: TGTGCCAGCAGCCCTACTCGGCCAGACTCCTACGAGCAGTACTTC.

This rearrangement joins TRBV9 to TRBJ2-7, with TRBD1 matching 10 bases. This CDR3 spans 15 amino acids. Per the germline V gene, CDR1 is SGDLS and CDR2 is YYNGEE. J was trimmed by 5 bases and V by 5 bases; bases with no gene match: 10. The CDR3 region has the DNA TGTGCCAGCAGTGCCGGGACAGGGGTATTCGACGAGCAGTACTTC. Translated: CASSAGTGVFDEQYF.

The rearrangement links TRBV4-2 to TRBJ1-6; D perhaps matches TRBD1 (6 bases). The V and J ends lost 3 bases and 7 bases respectively, with 10 bases between them. This CDR3 region has 14 residues. Germline V gene lookup returns CDR1 LGHNA and CDR2 YNFKEQ. CDR3 coding DNA: TGTGCCAGCAGCCATGTTACAGGGAATTCACCCCTCCACTTT. Protein product: CASSHVTGNSPLHF.

This clone occurred once. An end of the junction differs from the germline gene, which may be a read error. CDR3 region: CASSQEGGGNQPQHF. CDR3 in DNA: TGCGCCAGCAGCCAAGAGGGGGGGGGCAACCAGCCCCAGCATTTT. V and J are TRBV4-1 and TRBJ1-5; a weak D match, TRBD1 (6 bases). The CDR3 contains 15 residues. The germline CDR1 and CDR2 sequences are MGHRA and YSYEKL.

The V gene is TRBV19, the J gene TRBJ1-2; weak D call: TRBD1 (6 bases). CDR3 length: 14 residues. V lost 5 bases to trimming and J lost 5 bases, with 15 bases between them. The germline V gene encodes CDR1 LNHDA and CDR2 SQIVND (reference sequence). CDR3 DNA: TGTGCCAGTAGTTGGGGACACCAGCTTTATGGCTACACCTTC. As protein: CASSWGHQLYGYTF.

This chain connects TRBV27 to TRBJ2-5; D could derive from TRBD1 or TRBD2 (5 bases each). Trimming removed 7 bases from V and 6 bases from J, with 15 bases in between. CDR3 length equals 13 residues. Germline loops: CDR1 MNHEY, CDR2 SMNVEV (reference sequence). In DNA, the CDR3 is TGTGCCAGCATTGGGTCTGGGGGAAAGACCCAGTACTTC. This translates into CASIGSGGKTQYF.

This clone was seen only a few times. Written as DNA, the CDR3 is TGTGCCAGCAGCAAAGAAGGCAGAAGGCTGCCCTTCTACGAGCAGTACTTC. Its protein product is CASSKEGRRLPFYEQYF. V and J are TRBV21-1 and TRBJ2-7. TRBV21-1 is shown as a pseudogene. This CDR3 is 17 amino acids long.

DNA of the CDR3: TGTGCCAGCTCACCAAGACAGGGGGCGTCCCACGAGCAGTACTTC. This encodes CASSPRQGASHEQYF. The rearrangement joins TRBV18 to TRBJ2-7; 10 bases are shared with TRBD1. This CDR3 is built from 15 residues. Losses at the gene ends were 2 bases for V and 5 bases for J; bases not matched to a gene: 6. The germline V gene has CDR1 KGHSH and CDR2 LQKENI.

The chain combines TRBV6-2 or TRBV6-3 with TRBJ2-3; tentative D call: TRBD2 (7 bases). Germline CDR1 and CDR2: MNHEY and SVGEGT. This CDR3 has 17 residues. V dropped 2 bases and J dropped 6 bases, with 21 bases sitting between them. CDR3 residues: CASSYGRGTPDPDTQYF. The CDR3 DNA reads TGTGCCAGCAGTTACGGGAGGGGGACGCCGGACCCTGATACGCAGTATTTT.

The chain joins TRBV7-9 to TRBJ2-5; D unclear. Trimming shortened V by 2 bases and J by 6 bases, and 10 bases separated the two germline ends. This CDR3 spans 13 amino acids. CDR1 and CDR2 from the germline V gene are SEHNR and FQNEAQ (reference sequence). The CDR3 DNA sequence: TGTGCCAGCAGCTTAAGGACGGCCCAGACCCAGTACTTC. This gives the protein CASSLRTAQTQYF.

V and J are TRBV18 and TRBJ2-1; 8 nucleotides match TRBD2. With 3 bases clipped from V and 2 bases from J, the junction kept 12 bases outside the gene matches. The CDR3 loop spans 18 amino acids. Germline CDR1 is KGHSH and CDR2 is LQKENI. The DNA for the CDR3 is TGTGCCAGCTCACCGGGGACTAGGCGTGGAGGAACCTACAATGAGCAGTTCTTC. Protein sequence: CASSPGTRRGGTYNEQFF.

The chain couples TRBV27 to TRBJ2-1; 9 nucleotides match TRBD1. CDR1 MNHEY and CDR2 SMNVEV come from the germline V gene (reference sequence). V gave up 6 bases and J gave up 2 bases; unmatched junction bases: 5. The CDR3 loop spans 15 amino acids. DNA of the CDR3: TGTGCCAGCAGCTTCCGGGACAGGGCCTACAATGAGCAGTTCTTC. Protein: CASSFRDRAYNEQFF.

The rearrangement links TRBV19 to TRBJ2-5, with 7 positions matching TRBD1. CDR1 is LNHDA, CDR2 SQIVND, per germline (reference sequence). The CDR3 sequence is 15 residues long. V gave up 6 bases and J gave up 2 bases; unmatched junction bases: 9. In DNA form, the CDR3 reads TGTGCCAGTAGCAGCCGGGACAGCAGTCAAGAGACCCAGTACTTC. It translates to CASSSRDSSQETQYF.

The rearrangement links TRBV18 to TRBJ1-1; the D is unclear. Germline CDR1 is KGHSH and CDR2 is LQKENI. The CDR3 loop spans 15 amino acids. Trimming removed 3 bases from V and 2 bases from J, with 13 bases in between. CDR3 loop: CASSPEVGGNTEAFF. For the CDR3, the DNA is TGTGCCAGCTCACCCGAGGTGGGAGGTAACACTGAAGCTTTCTTT.

The chain combines TRBV18 with TRBJ2-7; tentative D call: TRBD2 (5 bases). Trimming took 2 bases from V and 1 from J, leaving 9 bases between them. Looked up from germline, CDR1 is KGHSH and CDR2 is LQKENI. CDR3 size: 14 residues. The CDR3 bases are TGTGCCAGCTCACCAAAGTCGGGGTCCTACGAGCAGTACTTC. It encodes CASSPKSGSYEQYF. The whole variable domain, remainder taken from reference TRBV18 and TRBJ2-7, is NAGVMQNPRHLVRRRGQEARLRCSPMKGHSHVYWYRQLPEEGLKFMVYLQKENIIDESGMPKERFSAEFPKEGPSILRIQQVVRGDSAAYFCASSPKSGSYEQYFGPGTRLTVT.

V gene TRBV7-9 combines with J gene TRBJ1-2; D ambiguous. There are 13 residues in the CDR3. V was clipped by 5 bases and J by 5 bases, with 12 bases between them. Germline V gives CDR1 SEHNR, CDR2 FQNEAQ (reference sequence). The CDR3 is CASSAFQLYGYTF. In DNA, the CDR3 is TGTGCCAGCAGCGCCTTCCAACTATATGGCTACACCTTC.

The chain couples TRBV7-2 to TRBJ2-3, with 7 bases identical to TRBD1. CDR1 and CDR2 from the germline V gene are SGHTA and FQGNSA. The CDR3 is 17 residues long. The V segment lost 1 base and the J segment 3 bases; nucleotides outside the gene matches: 10. The CDR3 DNA is TGTGCCAGCAGCTTAGGGGTTGACAGGGTCTCAACAGATACGCAGTATTTT. Translation gives CASSLGVDRVSTDTQYF.

The chain has TRBV6-1 and TRBJ1-3, with a tentative D call TRBD1 (5 bases). V was pared by 2 bases and J by 3 bases, with 23 bases between. CDR3 length: 19 amino acids. Germline assignment: CDR1 MNHNS and CDR2 SASEGT. Here the CDR3 DNA reads TGTGCCAGCAGTGAATTCCCCTTGCCAGGGCGGTCAAGTGGAAACACCATATATTTT. The encoded protein is CASSEFPLPGRSSGNTIYF.

This clone occurred a few times. The chain couples TRBV30 to TRBJ2-1; D is possibly TRBD2 (7 bases). Germline CDR1 GTSNPN, CDR2 SVGIG (reference sequence). V was pared by 4 bases and J by 3 bases, with 19 bases between. This CDR3 comprises 16 residues. The CDR3 reads CAWTPPGGRFYNEQFF. DNA of the CDR3: TGTGCCTGGACTCCCCCCGGGGGGCGGTTCTACAATGAGCAGTTCTTC.

V is TRBV3-1 (or the pseudogene TRBV3-2) and J is TRBJ2-7; 7 bases fit TRBD1. This CDR3 contains 14 residues. V lost 5 bases and J lost 6; bases outside the gene matches: 10. CDR1 and CDR2 from the germline V gene are LGHDT and YNNKEL (reference sequence). CDR3 in DNA: TGTGCCAGCAGCTCTCGGGACAGATTCTCCGAGCAGTACTTC. Its translation: CASSSRDRFSEQYF.

This sequence joins TRBV3-1 (or the pseudogene TRBV3-2) and TRBJ2-7, with 8 bases identical to TRBD2. Germline values: CDR1 LGHDT, CDR2 YNNKEL (reference sequence). The CDR3 loop spans 17 amino acids. V lost 0 bases to trimming and J lost 0 bases; unmatched junction nucleotides: 7. The CDR3 DNA reads TGTGCCAGCAGCCAAGAACTAGCCGGGAGGGCCTCCTACGAGCAGTACTTC. It is translated as CASSQELAGRASYEQYF.

This clone was detected only once. CDR3 DNA: TGTGCCAGCTCCTACGACAGAAGCACAGATACGCAGTATTTT. It yields the protein CASSYDRSTDTQYF. The chain recombines TRBV18 with TRBJ2-3, with D perhaps matching TRBD1 (5 bases). Per the germline V gene, CDR1 is KGHSH and CDR2 is LQKENI. The CDR3 spans 14 residues. Deletions cut 6 bases from V and 0 bases from J, with 10 bases between.